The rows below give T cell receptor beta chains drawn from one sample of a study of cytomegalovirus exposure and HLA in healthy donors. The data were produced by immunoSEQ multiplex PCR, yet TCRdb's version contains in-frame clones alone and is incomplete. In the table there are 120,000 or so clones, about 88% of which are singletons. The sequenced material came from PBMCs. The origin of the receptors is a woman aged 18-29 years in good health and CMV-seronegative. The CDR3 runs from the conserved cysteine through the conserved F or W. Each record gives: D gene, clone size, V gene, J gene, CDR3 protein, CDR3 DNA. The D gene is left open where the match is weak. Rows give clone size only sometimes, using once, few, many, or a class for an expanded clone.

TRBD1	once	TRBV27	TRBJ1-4	CASSSRDRGNEKLFF	TGTGCCAGCAGTTCCCGGGACAGGGGAAATGAAAAACTGTTTTTT
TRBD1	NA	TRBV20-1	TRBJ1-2	CSAPQGDGYTF	TGCAGTGCCCCACAGGGGGATGGCTACACCTTC
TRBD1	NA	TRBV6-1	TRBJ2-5	CASSSDRGETQYF	TGTGCCAGCAGTTCGGACAGGGGAGAGACCCAGTACTTC
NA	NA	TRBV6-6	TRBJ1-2	CASSYLQVAMEGLF	TGTGCCAGCAGTTACCTCCAGGTGGCCATGGAGGGGCTCTTC
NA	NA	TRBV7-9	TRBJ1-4	CASSLARGITNEKLFF	TGTGCCAGCAGCTTAGCGCGGGGGATAACTAATGAAAAACTGTTTTTT
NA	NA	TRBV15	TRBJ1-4	CATSGPSELNEKLFF	TGTGCCACCAGCGGGCCGTCGGAACTTAATGAAAAACTGTTTTTT
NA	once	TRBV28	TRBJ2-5	CASSSTLGPRETQYF	TGTGCCAGCAGTTCGACCTTGGGTCCCAGGGAGACCCAGTACTTC
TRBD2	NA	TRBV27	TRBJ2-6	CASSGRGETDSGANVLTF	TGTGCCAGCAGCGGGCGGGGGGAAACCGACTCTGGGGCCAACGTCCTGACTTTC
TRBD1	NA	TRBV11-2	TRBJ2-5	CASSFRGGSQETQYF	TGTGCCAGCAGCTTCAGAGGGGGCTCCCAAGAGACCCAGTACTTC
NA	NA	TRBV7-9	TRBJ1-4	CASSLGGWGHGDEKLFF	TGTGCCAGCAGCTTAGGGGGATGGGGGCACGGAGATGAAAAACTGTTTTTT
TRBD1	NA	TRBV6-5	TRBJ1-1	CASSYSGTENTEAFF	TGTGCCAGCAGTTACTCTGGGACAGAAAACACTGAAGCTTTCTTT
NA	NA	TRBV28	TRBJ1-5	CASSLWGGALIHNQPQHF	TGTGCCAGCAGTTTGTGGGGCGGGGCCCTGATCCATAATCAGCCCCAGCATTTT
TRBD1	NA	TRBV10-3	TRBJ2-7	CAITQGGWSEQYF	TGTGCCATCACACAGGGGGGCTGGAGCGAGCAGTACTTC
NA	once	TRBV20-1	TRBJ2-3	CSAGNTDTQYF	TGCAGCGCAGGTAACACAGATACGCAGTATTTT
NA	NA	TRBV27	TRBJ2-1	CASGERHEQFF	TGTGCCAGCGGGGAGCGCCATGAGCAGTTCTTC
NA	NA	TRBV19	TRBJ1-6	CASRPRTSANNSPLHF	TGTGCCAGTAGACCCAGGACAAGCGCGAATAATTCACCCCTCCACTTT
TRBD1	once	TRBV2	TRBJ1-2	CASFRQGGLYGYTF	TGTGCCAGCTTTAGACAGGGGGGCCTCTATGGCTACACCTTC
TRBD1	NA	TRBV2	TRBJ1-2	CASSTGDAYGYTF	TGTGCCAGCAGTACAGGGGACGCCTATGGCTACACCTTC
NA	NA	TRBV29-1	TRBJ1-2	CSYRPGQGGYGYTF	TGCAGTTATAGACCGGGCCAGGGAGGTTATGGCTACACCTTC
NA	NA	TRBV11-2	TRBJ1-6	CASSGGWNSPLHF	TGTGCCAGCAGCGGAGGATGGAATTCACCCCTCCACTTT
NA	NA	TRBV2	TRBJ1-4	CASRATGNEKLFF	TGTGCCAGCAGAGCTACAGGGAATGAAAAACTGTTTTTT
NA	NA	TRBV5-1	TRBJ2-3	CASRGAETWGDTQYF	TGCGCCAGCAGGGGGGCAGAAACATGGGGAGATACGCAGTATTTT
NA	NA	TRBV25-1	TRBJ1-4	CASMRGEKLFF	TGTGCCAGCATGCGGGGGGAAAAACTGTTTTTT
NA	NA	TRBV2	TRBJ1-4	CASSEVPAGGEKLFF	TGTGCCAGCAGTGAAGTTCCAGCGGGGGGTGAAAAACTGTTTTTT
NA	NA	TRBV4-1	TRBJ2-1	CASSQGLAPYNEQFF	TGCGCCAGCAGCCAAGGCCTAGCGCCCTACAATGAGCAGTTCTTC
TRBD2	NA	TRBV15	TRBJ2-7	CATSPLAGGSYEQYF	TGTGCCACCAGCCCCCTAGCGGGAGGATCCTACGAGCAGTACTTC
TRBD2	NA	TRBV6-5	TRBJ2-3	CASSLLAGVADTQYF	TGTGCCAGCAGTCTCCTAGCGGGAGTCGCAGATACGCAGTATTTT
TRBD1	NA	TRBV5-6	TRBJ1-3	CASSLRQGAGNTIYF	TGTGCCAGCAGTTTAAGACAGGGCGCTGGAAACACCATATATTTT
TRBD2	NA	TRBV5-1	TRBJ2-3	CASSLGLAARDTQYF	TGCGCCAGCAGCTTGGGACTAGCGGCACGGGATACGCAGTATTTT
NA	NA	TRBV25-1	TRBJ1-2	CASRHTDYYGYTF	TGTGCCAGCAGACACACTGACTACTATGGCTACACCTTC
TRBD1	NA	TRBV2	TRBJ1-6	CASWRGQLNSPLHF	TGTGCCAGCTGGAGGGGACAGCTGAATTCACCCCTCCACTTT
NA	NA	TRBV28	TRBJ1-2	CASSPSNYGYTF	TGTGCCAGCAGCCCGAGTAACTATGGCTACACCTTC
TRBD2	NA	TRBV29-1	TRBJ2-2	CSVRASGEGELFF	TGCAGCGTTAGGGCTAGCGGAGAAGGGGAGCTGTTTTTT
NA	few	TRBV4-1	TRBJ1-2	CASSQERTANYGYTF	TGCGCCAGCAGCCAAGAAAGGACAGCTAACTATGGCTACACCTTC